This T cell receptor beta chain was identified during a study of blood T cell repertoires in COVID-19. The CDR3 is 16 residues long. The J segment lost 7 bases and the V segment lost 5 bases, leaving 9 bases of the junction unmatched. The germline CDR1 and CDR2 sequences are LNHDA and SQIVND (reference sequence). Clones were sequenced by immunoSEQ multiplex PCR, and TCRdb holds only the in-frame ones, with some missing. Here the sample spans some 270,000 clones, 80% to 90% being singletons. This TCR derives from a woman between 70 and 85 years old with acute or convalescent COVID-19. Sequenced material: peripheral blood. The genes are TRBV19 and TRBJ2-1, with TRBD1 matching 12 bases. The DNA of the CDR3 is TGTGCCAGTAGTCCACCGGGACAGGGGGCTTTGAATGAGCAGTTCTTC. This encodes CASSPPGQGALNEQFF.